This TCR beta chain was obtained from a study of blood T cell repertoires in COVID-19. The wider study: Some COVID-19 samples were acute and others convalescent; all came from the United States, Italy and Spain. PBMCs, B-cell-depleted T cells, or T cells were the source of the cDNA or gDNA that made up the material.

Authors' methods: Estimation of nucleated cell counts was performed using reference gene primer amplification. Here immunoSEQ multiplex PCR was the method, and the copy in TCRdb shows in-frame clones only, minus some. The DNA was the basis for D and trimming; V, J and clone size are from that table. The data show roughly 68,000 clones, less than 85% seen once. The CDR3 length is 16 residues. Germline V lookup: CDR1 GTSNPN, CDR2 SVGIG (reference sequence). V shed 0 bases, J shed 3 bases, and the junction held 5 bases outside the gene matches. The chain links TRBV30 to TRBJ2-1; 10 bases are shared with TRBD2. The sequenced sample consisted of peripheral blood. This TCR was recovered from an elderly woman with acute or convalescent COVID-19. The CDR3 nucleotides are TGTGCCTGGAGTGTAACTAGCGGGACCTACTACAATGAGCAGTTCTTC. Protein sequence: CAWSVTSGTYYNEQFF.